The rows below give T cell receptor beta chains drawn from one sample of a study of multiple sclerosis patients with progressive multifocal leukoencephalopathy. Generated by immunoSEQ multiplex PCR, the TCRdb table keeps only in-frame clones and is missing some. The data hold tens of thousands of clones, with around 91% observed a single time. The sample was PBMCs, taken from a patient treated with natalizumab. The receptor source for this set is a human donor with multiple sclerosis. CDR3s include the opening cysteine and the closing phenylalanine or tryptophan.

j_gene,v_gene,CDR3aa
TRBJ2-7,TRBV29-1,CSGWDSTSYEQYF
TRBJ2-1,TRBV28,CASRTGVYNEQFF
TRBJ1-4,TRBV4-2,CASSHGRAGALEKLFF
TRBJ2-3,TRBV5-4,CASSTDTNTQYF
TRBJ1-5,TRBV6-1,CASSDNTGNQPQHF
TRBJ2-7,TRBV9,CASSTSGKANEQYF
TRBJ2-3,TRBV6-4,CAGEVDRGLPVTDTQYF
TRBJ2-7,TRBV6-1,CASTLGSYEQYF
NA,TRBV5-1,CASSLVGGSSYEQYF
TRBJ2-5,TRBV4-2,CAGSQEGETQYF
TRBJ2-7,TRBV7-3,CASSLEGGPSSYEQYF
TRBJ2-1,TRBV5-4,CASSSGLAGYNEQFF
TRBJ2-3,TRBV7-2,CASSLPRLEADTQYF
TRBJ1-3,TRBV15,CATSPQFNSGNTIYF
TRBJ1-1,TRBV11-2,CASSLRMNTEAFF
TRBJ2-7,TRBV9,CASSVEGGEQYF